These 18 T cell receptor beta chains were all obtained from the same sample, sequenced in a study of cytomegalovirus exposure and HLA in healthy donors. A multiplex PCR was run with 60 Vbeta primers and 13 Jbeta primers. The repertoire was sequenced with immunoSEQ multiplex PCR; TCRdb's copy has only in-frame clones and lacks some. The sample holds around 150,000 clones, roughly three quarters seen once. Sequenced: PBMCs. These receptors all stem from a man in his thirties or forties in good health and CMV-seronegative.

The V call is TRBV27, the J call TRBJ2-2; D is possibly TRBD2 (7 bases). The CDR3 totals 16 residues. Germline lookup yields CDR1 MNHEY and CDR2 SMNVEV (reference sequence). Trimming stripped 7 bases from V and 6 bases from J, with 21 bases between. The CDR3 DNA is TGTGCCAGCACCCCCGGGGGGCAGGGGTACGCCGGGGAGCTGTTTTTT. This gives the protein CASTPGGQGYAGELFF.

The J gene is TRBJ2-1, the V gene TRBV6-5; 9 positions match TRBD2. The CDR3 length is 15 residues. Germline loops: CDR1 MNHEY, CDR2 SVGAGI. The trim removed 7 bases at V and 4 bases at J, leaving 8 bases unmatched. The CDR3 nucleotides read TGTGCCAGCACTCCACGACTAGCGGAGTACAATGAGCAGTTCTTC. The encoded protein is CASTPRLAEYNEQFF.

The chain employs TRBV6-6 and TRBJ2-2; D unresolved. The CDR3 is made up of 12 amino acids. CDR1 and CDR2 from the germline V gene are MNHNY and SVGAGI (reference sequence). Between the trimmed V and J ends, which lost 5 bases and 5 bases, there was a span of 6 bases. CDR3 DNA sequence: TGTGCCAGCAGTAAGACTACCGGGGAGCTGTTTTTT. Translated: CASSKTTGELFF.

The DNA for the CDR3 is TGTGCCATCAGTGAAACGAGGGTAGATGAAAAACTGTTTTTT. It encodes CAISETRVDEKLFF. The chain links TRBV10-3 to TRBJ1-4; D uncertain. The CDR3 totals 14 residues. V was trimmed by 3 bases and J by 6 bases, leaving 11 bases between them. Germline V gene lookup returns CDR1 ENHRY and CDR2 SYGVKD.

The gene calls are TRBV15 and TRBJ1-4; unclear D gene. CDR3 length: 14 amino acids. CDR1 is LNHNV, CDR2 YYDKDF, per germline (reference sequence). The ends were cut back, 1 base at V and 2 bases at J, with 5 bases in the middle. The CDR3 loop is CATSRARTNEKLFF. CDR3 nucleotides: TGTGCCACCAGCAGAGCCAGGACTAATGAAAAACTGTTTTTT.

The J gene is TRBJ2-1, the V gene TRBV30; D possibly corresponds to TRBD2 (6 bases). The CDR3 runs to 14 residues. V was pared by 3 bases and J by 8 bases, with 17 bases between. The germline gives CDR1 GTSNPN, CDR2 SVGIG (reference sequence). CDR3 sequence: CAWRSKGGRDEQFF. CDR3 bases: TGTGCCTGGAGGTCCAAAGGAGGGCGAGATGAGCAGTTCTTC.

The V gene is TRBV4-2, the J gene TRBJ1-4; D ambiguous. The CDR3 contains 13 residues. Germline V gives CDR1 LGHNA, CDR2 YNFKEQ. Trimming cost V 1 base and J 10 bases, with 10 bases left between them. CDR3 DNA: TGTGCCAGCAGCCAAGGGTGGGAGGGAAAACTGTTTTTT. It codes for CASSQGWEGKLFF.

The chain employs TRBV13 and TRBJ2-5; 7 nucleotides agree with TRBD2. With 2 bases clipped from V and 5 bases from J, the junction kept 2 bases outside the gene matches. This CDR3 region has 13 residues. Germline CDR1 is PRHDT and CDR2 is FYEKMQ (reference sequence). The chain's CDR3 is CASSLPGRETQYF. The CDR3, as DNA: TGTGCCAGCAGCTTACCCGGGAGGGAGACCCAGTACTTC.

The chain carries TRBV7-2 and TRBJ2-3; 9 bases agree with TRBD2. CDR3 length: 16 amino acids. J lost 1 base, V lost 5 bases, and 7 bases had no gene match. The germline V gene has CDR1 SGHTA and CDR2 FQGNSA. CDR3 sequence: CASSPYSGSGTDTQYF. CDR3 bases: TGTGCCAGCAGCCCCTATAGCGGGAGTGGCACAGATACGCAGTATTTT. Full variable domain (remainder filled in from reference TRBV7-2 and TRBJ2-3): GAGVSQSPSNKVTEKGKDVELRCDPISGHTALYWYRQSLGQGLEFLIYFQGNSAPDKSGLPSDRFSAERTGGSVSTLTIQRTQQEDSAVYLCASSPYSGSGTDTQYFGPGTRLTVL.

This clone was recorded only once. The chain couples TRBV5-4 to TRBJ2-7; 12 bases line up with TRBD2. CDR1 and CDR2 (germline): SGHNT, YYREEE (reference sequence). This CDR3 has 15 amino acids. V shed 0 bases and J 8 bases; nucleotides not matched to a gene: 6. This CDR3 reads CASSLAETSGSQQYF. CDR3 DNA sequence: TGTGCCAGCAGCTTGGCCGAGACTAGCGGGAGTCAGCAGTACTTC.

The rearrangement joins TRBV28 to TRBJ1-5; maybe TRBD1 (5 bases). The ends were cut back, 4 bases at V and 10 bases at J, with 17 bases in the middle. The CDR3 contains 14 residues. CDR1 is MDHEN and CDR2 is SYDVKM in the germline V gene. The CDR3 reads CASSSRTGGSPQHF. CDR3 coding DNA: TGTGCCAGCAGTTCCCGGACGGGGGGATCTCCCCAGCATTTT.

This rearrangement joins TRBV9 to TRBJ2-7; D is uncertain. CDR3 length equals 16 residues. Germline V lookup: CDR1 SGDLS, CDR2 YYNGEE. Trimming stripped 0 bases from V and 0 bases from J, with 13 bases between. CDR3 protein: CASSVGGGFDSYEQYF. The CDR3 coding sequence is TGTGCCAGCAGCGTAGGAGGTGGATTCGACTCCTACGAGCAGTACTTC.

J is TRBJ1-1 and V is TRBV18, with a tentative D call TRBD1 (5 bases). V lost 1 base, J lost 3 bases, and 9 bases lay in between. This CDR3 has 14 residues. Germline values: CDR1 KGHSH, CDR2 LQKENI. CDR3 sequence reads: CASSPRRADTEAFF. The CDR3, as DNA: TGTGCCAGCTCACCACGCAGGGCGGACACTGAAGCTTTCTTT.

J is TRBJ2-1 and V is TRBV29-1, with 8 bases lining up with TRBD2. The trim removed 4 bases at V and 8 bases at J, leaving 7 bases unmatched. In germline, CDR1 is SQVTM, CDR2 ANQGSEA. CDR3 length: 13 residues. The CDR3 DNA is TGCAGCGTTGCTAGCGGGTTGATCGATGAGCAGTTCTTC. Translated: CSVASGLIDEQFF.

This clone is judged medium-sized. The chain has TRBV28 and TRBJ2-2; D gene ambiguous. From germline, CDR1 is MDHEN and CDR2 SYDVKM. V lost 4 bases to trimming and J lost 0 bases, with 3 bases between them. There are 13 residues in the CDR3. CDR3 bases: TGTGCCAGCAGTTCATCGAACACCGGGGAGCTGTTTTTT. Protein product: CASSSSNTGELFF.

This clone has only a few counts. The chain carries TRBV28 and TRBJ1-1; D might be TRBD1 (6 bases). CDR1 MDHEN and CDR2 SYDVKM come from the germline V gene. Trimming left V 7 bases short and J 6 bases short, with 12 bases between. This CDR3 has 12 residues. CDR3 in amino acids: CASTIQGPEAFF. The CDR3 DNA reads TGTGCCAGCACCATACAGGGCCCTGAAGCTTTCTTT.

In DNA form, the CDR3 reads TGTGCCAGCAGCTTAGGGAGTAACAATGAGCAGTTCTTC. Protein product: CASSLGSNNEQFF. This chain connects TRBV7-2 to TRBJ2-1; no clear D gene. Germline V gives CDR1 SGHTA, CDR2 FQGNSA. V was cut by 1 base and J by 5 bases, with 6 bases left in between. The CDR3 is made up of 13 amino acids.

V usage is TRBV10-1 and J usage is TRBJ2-7, with a possible D match to TRBD1 (6 bases). Germline V gene sequence: CDR1 WNHNN, CDR2 SYGVQD (reference sequence). V was shortened by 2 bases and J by 2 bases, with 10 bases between the two germline ends. The CDR3 spans 14 residues. CDR3 sequence: CASSETRGPYEQYF. CDR3 sequence (DNA): TGCGCCAGCAGTGAGACCAGGGGACCCTACGAGCAGTACTTC.